One sample yielded the 6 T cell receptor delta chains listed below, sequenced in a study of gamma-delta T cells after stem cell transplantation. TCRdb reran clone calling via CATT on the RT-PCR reads. Among 1,300 or so delta-chain clones listed, more than 3% were seen once. Sequencing was carried out using gamma-delta T cells. These receptors were collected from a human donor. It is not recorded whose cells these are; they may come from a transplant donor.

About this clone: A clone one base away is much larger, so this may be a read error. This chain uses TRDV2 with TRDJ1; 12 bases are a match to TRDD3. Germline V lookup: CDR1 GEAIGNYY, CDR2 EKD. The CDR3 sequence is 20 residues long. The J segment lost 2 bases and the V segment lost 3 bases, leaving 18 bases of the junction unmatched. CDR3 nucleotides: TGTGCCTGTGACGCCGTTGAGCACTCGCTGGGGGATACGGGGACCGATAAACTCATCTTT. It translates to CACDAVEHSLGDTGTDKLIF.

V gene TRDV2 combines with J gene TRDJ1; the D gene is possibly TRDD3 (6 bases). Because TCRdb records no J gene, it was assigned here through a match of the DNA to germline. The CDR3 extends over 20 amino acids. With 2 bases removed from V and 0 bases from J, the gap between germline ends came to 27 bases. Per the germline V gene, CDR1 is GEAIGNYY and CDR2 is EKD. The CDR3 nucleotides are TGTGCCTGTGACAACCGTACTACGGGGGAGGGGGACAAAAACACCGATAAACTCATCTTT. The encoded protein is CACDNRTTGEGDKNTDKLIF.

This clone is labeled large. The chain uses TRDV2 and TRDJ1, with a weak D call TRDD3 (6 bases). This CDR3 contains 16 residues. The germline gives CDR1 GEAIGNYY, CDR2 EKD. The V end was cut by 0 bases, the J end by 2 bases, with 15 bases between. The CDR3 protein is CACDTVGAKATDKLIF. The CDR3 bases are TGTGCCTGTGACACCGTGGGGGCCAAAGCTACCGATAAACTCATCTTT.

This clone was observed a handful of times. This may be a read error, as it is one base from a much larger clone. The chain recombines TRDV2 with TRDJ1; tentatively, D is TRDD3 (5 bases). Trimming stripped 3 bases from V and 3 bases from J, with 16 bases between. Germline CDR1 reads GEAIGNYY; CDR2 reads EKD. The CDR3 covers 15 residues. The CDR3 DNA is TGTGCCTGTGACTCCGTGGGCGGGGGGCCCGATAAACTCATCTTT. Residues: CACDSVGGGPDKLIF.

Judged by abundance, this clone is large. The CDR3 sequence: CACDTLGDSDKLIF. The CDR3 nucleotides are TGTGCCTGTGACACACTGGGGGATTCCGATAAACTCATCTTT. The chain combines TRDV2 with TRDJ1; TRDD3 aligns across 10 bases. The V gene end was trimmed by 1 base and the J gene end by 3 bases; junction bases not matched to a gene: 1. The CDR3 totals 14 residues. Germline V gene lookup returns CDR1 GEAIGNYY and CDR2 EKD.

V usage is TRDV1 and J usage is TRDJ1, with 10 bases aligning to TRDD3. V was clipped by 4 bases and J by 13 bases; unmatched bases: 21. CDR1 and CDR2 (germline): TSWWSYY, QGS. CDR3 length: 17 amino acids. The CDR3, as DNA: TGTGCTCTTGGGGTCTTTTCCTCGGAGGGGGATACGGCCCCCTCCATCTTT. It yields the protein CALGVFSSEGDTAPSIF.